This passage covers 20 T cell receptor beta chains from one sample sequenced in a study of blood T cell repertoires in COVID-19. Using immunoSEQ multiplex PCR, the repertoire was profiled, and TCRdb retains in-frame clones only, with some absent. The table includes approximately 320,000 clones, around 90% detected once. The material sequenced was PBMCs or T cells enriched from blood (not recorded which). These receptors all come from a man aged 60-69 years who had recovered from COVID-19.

DNA for the CDR3: TGTGCCAGCAGTGGGGACAGTCTATCACCCCTCCACTTT. Its protein product is CASSGDSLSPLHF. The chain couples TRBV28 to TRBJ1-6, with TRBD1 matching 7 bases. V trimming: 5 bases; J trimming: 10 bases; junction bases outside the gene matches: 5. The CDR3 spans 13 residues. Per the germline V gene, CDR1 is MDHEN and CDR2 is SYDVKM.

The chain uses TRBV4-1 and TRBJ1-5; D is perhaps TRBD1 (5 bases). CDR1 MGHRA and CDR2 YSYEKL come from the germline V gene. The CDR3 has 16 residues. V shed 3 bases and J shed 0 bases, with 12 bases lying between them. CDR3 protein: CASSQHTGYSNQPQHF. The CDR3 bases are TGCGCCAGCAGCCAGCATACAGGATATAGCAATCAGCCCCAGCATTTT.

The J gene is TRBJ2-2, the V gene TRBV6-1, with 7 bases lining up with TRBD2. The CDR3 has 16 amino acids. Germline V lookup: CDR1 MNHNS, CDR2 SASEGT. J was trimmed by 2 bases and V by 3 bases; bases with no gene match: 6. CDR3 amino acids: CASSELWDYNTGELFF. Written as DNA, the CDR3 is TGTGCCAGCAGTGAGCTTTGGGACTATAACACCGGGGAGCTGTTTTTT.

This chain's CDR3 is CASSQQGQNEQFF. The CDR3, as DNA: TGTGCCAGCAGCCAGCAGGGGCAAAATGAGCAGTTCTTC. This chain joins TRBV3-1 (or the pseudogene TRBV3-2) and TRBJ2-1, with D maybe TRBD1 (6 bases). This CDR3 contains 13 residues. V shed 3 bases and J shed 7 bases, with 10 bases lying between them. The germline gives CDR1 LGHDT, CDR2 YNNKEL (reference sequence).

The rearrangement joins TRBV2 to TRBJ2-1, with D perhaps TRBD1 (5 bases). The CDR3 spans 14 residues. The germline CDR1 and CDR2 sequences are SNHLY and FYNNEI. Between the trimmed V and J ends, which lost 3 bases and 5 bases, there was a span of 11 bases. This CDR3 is CASSDGRANNEQFF. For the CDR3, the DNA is TGTGCCAGCAGTGATGGCAGGGCTAACAATGAGCAGTTCTTC.

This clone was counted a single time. CDR3: CASSSRPGPPPANTEAFF. CDR3 nucleotides: TGTGCCAGTAGTAGCCGTCCGGGTCCTCCTCCGGCCAACACTGAAGCTTTCTTT. This sequence joins TRBV19 and TRBJ1-1; D remains ambiguous. This CDR3 comprises 18 residues. The germline gives CDR1 LNHDA, CDR2 SQIVND (reference sequence). V was clipped by 4 bases and J by 2 bases, with 23 bases between them.

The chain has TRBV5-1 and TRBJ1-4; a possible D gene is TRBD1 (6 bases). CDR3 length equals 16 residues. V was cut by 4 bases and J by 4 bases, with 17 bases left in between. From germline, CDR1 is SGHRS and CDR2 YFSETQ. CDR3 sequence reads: CASSPGAASFNEKLFF. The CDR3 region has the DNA TGCGCCAGCAGCCCAGGGGCGGCTTCTTTTAATGAAAAACTGTTTTTT.

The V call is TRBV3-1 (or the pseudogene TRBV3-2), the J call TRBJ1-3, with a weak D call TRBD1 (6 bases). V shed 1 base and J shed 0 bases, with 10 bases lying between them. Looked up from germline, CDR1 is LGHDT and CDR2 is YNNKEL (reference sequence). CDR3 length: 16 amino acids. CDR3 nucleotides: TGTGCCAGCAGCCAAGCCCTGACAGGCTCTGGAAACACCATATATTTT. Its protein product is CASSQALTGSGNTIYF.

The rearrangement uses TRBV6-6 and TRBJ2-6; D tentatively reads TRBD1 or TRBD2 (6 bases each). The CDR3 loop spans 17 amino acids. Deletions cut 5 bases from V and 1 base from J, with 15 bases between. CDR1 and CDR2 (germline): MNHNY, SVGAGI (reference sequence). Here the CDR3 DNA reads TGTGCCAGCAGTCGGGGGACACTTCCATCTGGGGCCAACGTCCTGACTTTC. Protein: CASSRGTLPSGANVLTF.

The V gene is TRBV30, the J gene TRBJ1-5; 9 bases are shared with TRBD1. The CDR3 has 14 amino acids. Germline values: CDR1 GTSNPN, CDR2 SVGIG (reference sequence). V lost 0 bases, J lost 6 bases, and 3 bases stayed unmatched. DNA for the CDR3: TGTGCCTGGAGTGTGAACAGGGGGCTTCAGCCCCAGCATTTT. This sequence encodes CAWSVNRGLQPQHF.

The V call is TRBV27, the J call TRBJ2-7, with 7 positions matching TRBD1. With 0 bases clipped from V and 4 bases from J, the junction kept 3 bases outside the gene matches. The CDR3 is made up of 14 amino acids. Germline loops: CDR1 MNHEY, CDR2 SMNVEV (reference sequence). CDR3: CASSLSGQIYEQYF. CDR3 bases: TGTGCCAGCAGTTTATCGGGACAGATTTACGAGCAGTACTTC.

The CDR3 region is CSVIGTEAFF. CDR3 nucleotides: TGCAGCGTTATCGGCACTGAAGCTTTCTTT. This chain connects TRBV29-1 to TRBJ1-1, with D hard to call. The V gene lost 5 bases and the J gene lost 4 bases, with 5 bases spanning the gap. Germline V gene sequence: CDR1 SQVTM, CDR2 ANQGSEA. The length of the CDR3 is 10 residues.

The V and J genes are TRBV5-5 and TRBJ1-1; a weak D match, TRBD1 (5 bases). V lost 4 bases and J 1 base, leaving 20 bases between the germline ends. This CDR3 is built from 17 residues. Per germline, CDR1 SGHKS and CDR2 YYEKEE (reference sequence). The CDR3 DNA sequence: TGTGCCAGCAGCGTTTTAAGACTGGACATACCGAACACTGAAGCTTTCTTT. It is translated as CASSVLRLDIPNTEAFF. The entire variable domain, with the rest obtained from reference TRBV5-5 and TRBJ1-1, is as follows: DAGVTQSPTHLIKTRGQQVTLRCSPISGHKSVSWYQQVLGQGPQFIFQYYEKEERGRGNFPDRFSARQFPNYSSELNVNALLLGDSALYLCASSVLRLDIPNTEAFFGQGTRLTVV.

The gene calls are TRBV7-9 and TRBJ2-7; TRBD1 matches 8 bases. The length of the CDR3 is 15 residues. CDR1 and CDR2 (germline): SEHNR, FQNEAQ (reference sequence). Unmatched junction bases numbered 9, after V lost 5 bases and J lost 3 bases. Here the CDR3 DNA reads TGTGCCAGCAGCGCTCCAGGGGGCGCGTACTACGAGCAGTACTTC. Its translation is CASSAPGGAYYEQYF.

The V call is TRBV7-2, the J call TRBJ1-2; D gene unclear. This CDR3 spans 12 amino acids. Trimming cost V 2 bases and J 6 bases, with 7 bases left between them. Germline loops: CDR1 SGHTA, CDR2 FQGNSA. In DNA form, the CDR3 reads TGTGCCAGCAGCTTAAGCAACCATGGCTACACCTTC. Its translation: CASSLSNHGYTF. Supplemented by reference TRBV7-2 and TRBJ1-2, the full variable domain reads GAGVSQSPSNKVTEKGKDVELRCDPISGHTALYWYRQSLGQGLEFLIYFQGNSAPDKSGLPSDRFSAERTGGSVSTLTIQRTQQEDSAVYLCASSLSNHGYTFGSGTRLTVV.

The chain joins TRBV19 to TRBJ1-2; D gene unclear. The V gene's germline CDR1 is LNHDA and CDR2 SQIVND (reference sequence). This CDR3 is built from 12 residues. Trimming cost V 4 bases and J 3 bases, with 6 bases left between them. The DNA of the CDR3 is TGTGCCAGTAGTAAGCTCTACTATGGCTACACCTTC. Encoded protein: CASSKLYYGYTF. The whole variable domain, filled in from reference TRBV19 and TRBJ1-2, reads DGGITQSPKYLFRKEGQNVTLSCEQNLNHDAMYWYRQDPGQGLRLIYYSQIVNDFQKGDIAEGYSVSREKKESFPLTVTSAQKNPTAFYLCASSKLYYGYTFGSGTRLTVV.

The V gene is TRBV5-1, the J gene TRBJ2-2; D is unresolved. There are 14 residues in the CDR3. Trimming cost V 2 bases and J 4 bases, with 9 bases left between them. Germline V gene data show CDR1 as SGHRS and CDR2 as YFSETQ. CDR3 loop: CASSLNPGTGELFF. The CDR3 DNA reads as TGCGCCAGCAGCTTAAATCCCGGCACCGGGGAGCTGTTTTTT.

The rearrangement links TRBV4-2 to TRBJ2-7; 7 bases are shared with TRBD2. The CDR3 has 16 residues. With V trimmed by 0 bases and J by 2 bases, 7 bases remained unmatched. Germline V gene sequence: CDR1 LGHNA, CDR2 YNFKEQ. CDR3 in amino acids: CASSQDRSGVTYEQYF. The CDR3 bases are TGTGCCAGCAGCCAAGATCGAAGCGGGGTGACCTACGAGCAGTACTTC.

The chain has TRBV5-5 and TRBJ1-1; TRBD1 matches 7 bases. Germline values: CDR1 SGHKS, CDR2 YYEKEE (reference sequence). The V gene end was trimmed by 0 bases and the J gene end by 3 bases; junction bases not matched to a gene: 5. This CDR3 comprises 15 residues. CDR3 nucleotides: TGTGCCAGCAGCTTGGTGACAGGGTCACACACTGAAGCTTTCTTT. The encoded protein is CASSLVTGSHTEAFF.

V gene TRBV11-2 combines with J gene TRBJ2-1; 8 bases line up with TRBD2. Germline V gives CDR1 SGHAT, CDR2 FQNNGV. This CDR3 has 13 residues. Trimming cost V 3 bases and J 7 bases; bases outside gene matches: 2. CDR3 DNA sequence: TGTGCCAGCAGCTTCTTAGCGGGGAATGAGCAGTTCTTC. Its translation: CASSFLAGNEQFF.